Shown below are 14 T cell receptor beta chains from a single sample sequenced in a study of shared clonotypes between healthy human individuals. Generated by immunoSEQ multiplex PCR, the TCRdb table keeps only in-frame clones and is missing some. The table shows some 1.5 million clones, with around 98% occurring only once. What was sequenced was naive CD4+ T cells sorted from blood. Subset meaning: CD45RA+ positively selected. The receptor set was obtained from a man between 25 and 39 years old in good health.

V and J are TRBV5-1 and TRBJ1-4; D is perhaps TRBD1 (5 bases). CDR1 and CDR2 from the germline V gene are SGHRS and YFSETQ. CDR3 length: 14 amino acids. Trimming took 4 bases from V and 7 from J, leaving 14 bases between them. As DNA, the CDR3 is TGCGCCAGCAGCCTTCCAGGGTTGGGTGAAAAACTGTTTTTT. This translates into CASSLPGLGEKLFF.

The chain carries TRBV19 and TRBJ1-1, with D uncertain. V was trimmed by 2 bases and J by 1 base, leaving 8 bases between them. Germline lookup yields CDR1 LNHDA and CDR2 SQIVND (reference sequence). The CDR3 runs 14 residues. CDR3 sequence (DNA): TGTGCCAGTAGTATAACGAGTGGGAACACTGAAGCTTTCTTT. Its translation is CASSITSGNTEAFF.

This clone was seen once. The J gene is TRBJ2-7, the V gene TRBV5-4; D is perhaps TRBD1 or TRBD2 (5 bases each). Trimming left V 4 bases short and J 5 bases short, with 22 bases between. Looked up from germline, CDR1 is SGHNT and CDR2 is YYREEE (reference sequence). The CDR3 has 16 residues. The CDR3 nucleotides read TGTGCCAGCAGCAACAGCCCCCCGGGACGCGGCCACGAGCAGTACTTC. It is translated as CASSNSPPGRGHEQYF.

This chain links TRBV2 with TRBJ2-5; 7 bases agree with TRBD1. Germline assignment: CDR1 SNHLY and CDR2 FYNNEI. The CDR3 loop spans 15 amino acids. V shed 6 bases, J shed 7 bases, and the junction held 14 bases outside the gene matches. The CDR3 loop reads CASRPTGQHRGTQYF. Written as DNA, the CDR3 is TGTGCCAGCAGACCTACGGGACAGCACAGGGGGACCCAGTACTTC.

The chain couples TRBV18 to TRBJ1-1; the D is unclear. With 4 bases removed from V and 0 bases from J, the gap between germline ends came to 12 bases. Germline V lookup: CDR1 KGHSH, CDR2 LQKENI. The CDR3 runs 15 residues. The CDR3: CASSLGLGVNTEAFF. As DNA, the CDR3 is TGTGCCAGCTCACTAGGTTTAGGCGTGAACACTGAAGCTTTCTTT.

A single count supports this clone. V is TRBV6-4 and J is TRBJ1-5, with D unresolved. Looked up from germline, CDR1 is MRHNA and CDR2 is SNTAGT. The CDR3 totals 14 residues. V lost 3 bases and J lost 2, with 8 bases in between. The CDR3 reads CASSEAWGNQPQHF. The CDR3, as DNA: TGTGCCAGCAGTGAAGCTTGGGGCAATCAGCCCCAGCATTTT.

The chain's CDR3 is CASTKDRGVYEQYF. The CDR3 nucleotides read TGTGCCAGCACCAAAGACAGGGGTGTCTACGAGCAGTACTTC. The chain couples TRBV2 to TRBJ2-7, with TRBD1 matching over 8 bases. The germline CDR1 and CDR2 sequences are SNHLY and FYNNEI. The CDR3 sequence is 14 residues long. Trimming at V came to 7 bases and at J to 3 bases, leaving 8 bases not matched to a gene.

This chain joins TRBV10-3 and TRBJ2-2; maybe TRBD2 (6 bases). With 0 bases removed from V and 6 bases from J, the gap between germline ends came to 11 bases. The CDR3 totals 15 residues. Germline-derived CDR1 and CDR2 are ENHRY and SYGVKD. The CDR3 DNA reads TGTGCCATCAGTGAGTCCCGACTAGTCCCCGGGGAGCTGTTTTTT. Protein sequence: CAISESRLVPGELFF.

Notes on this clone: Different DNA sequences within this sample yield the same CDR3. V and J are TRBV28 and TRBJ2-7, with D unresolved. This CDR3 has 12 residues. Germline V gene data show CDR1 as MDHEN and CDR2 as SYDVKM. V shed 1 base and J shed 2 bases, with 3 bases lying between them. The CDR3 reads CASSLSAYEQYF. The DNA for the CDR3 is TGTGCCAGCAGTTTATCCGCCTACGAGCAGTACTTC.

This chain joins TRBV7-9 and TRBJ1-2; 9 nucleotides line up with TRBD1. The germline gives CDR1 SEHNR, CDR2 FQNEAQ (reference sequence). This CDR3 region has 13 residues. V gave up 5 bases and J gave up 5 bases; unmatched junction bases: 3. The CDR3 DNA follows: TGTGCCAGCAGCCTCGACAGGGGGTATGGCTACACCTTC. As protein: CASSLDRGYGYTF.

The chain is built from TRBV27 and TRBJ2-3; 9 bases fit TRBD1. This CDR3 contains 14 residues. The trim removed 6 bases at V and 8 bases at J, leaving 9 bases unmatched. Germline loops: CDR1 MNHEY, CDR2 SMNVEV (reference sequence). The CDR3 sequence is CASSPGTGYRTQYF. The CDR3 nucleotides are TGTGCCAGCAGCCCCGGGACAGGGTATCGTACGCAGTATTTT.

The chain combines TRBV7-6 with TRBJ2-5, with a tentative D call TRBD2 (6 bases). V was pared by 4 bases and J by 1 base, with 22 bases between. This CDR3 has 18 residues. Germline CDR1 is SGHVS and CDR2 is FNYEAQ. CDR3 amino acids: CASSSSIREPESQETQYF. Written as DNA, the CDR3 is TGTGCCAGCAGCTCCTCTATCCGGGAGCCAGAAAGCCAAGAGACCCAGTACTTC.

V and J are TRBV11-2 and TRBJ1-1; a possible D gene is TRBD1 (5 bases). CDR3 size: 15 residues. V lost 7 bases, J lost 1 base, and 16 bases lay in between. Germline V gene sequence: CDR1 SGHAT, CDR2 FQNNGV. The CDR3 DNA follows: TGTGCCAGCACTTGGCGAAGGGGCCCGAACACTGAAGCTTTCTTT. Its translation is CASTWRRGPNTEAFF. Full variable domain (missing parts from reference TRBV11-2 and TRBJ1-1): EAGVAQSPRYKIIEKRQSVAFWCNPISGHATLYWYQQILGQGPKLLIQFQNNGVVDDSQLPKDRFSAERLKGVDSTLKIQPAKLEDSAVYLCASTWRRGPNTEAFFGQGTRLTVV.

The chain employs TRBV7-8 and TRBJ1-1; D is possibly TRBD1 (5 bases). V was shortened by 3 bases and J by 2 bases, with 13 bases between the two germline ends. The CDR3 runs to 15 residues. Per the germline V gene, CDR1 is SGHVS and CDR2 is FQNEAQ. CDR3 DNA: TGTGCCAGCAGCTTTTGGGGACGGAGTAACACTGAAGCTTTCTTT. Protein product: CASSFWGRSNTEAFF.